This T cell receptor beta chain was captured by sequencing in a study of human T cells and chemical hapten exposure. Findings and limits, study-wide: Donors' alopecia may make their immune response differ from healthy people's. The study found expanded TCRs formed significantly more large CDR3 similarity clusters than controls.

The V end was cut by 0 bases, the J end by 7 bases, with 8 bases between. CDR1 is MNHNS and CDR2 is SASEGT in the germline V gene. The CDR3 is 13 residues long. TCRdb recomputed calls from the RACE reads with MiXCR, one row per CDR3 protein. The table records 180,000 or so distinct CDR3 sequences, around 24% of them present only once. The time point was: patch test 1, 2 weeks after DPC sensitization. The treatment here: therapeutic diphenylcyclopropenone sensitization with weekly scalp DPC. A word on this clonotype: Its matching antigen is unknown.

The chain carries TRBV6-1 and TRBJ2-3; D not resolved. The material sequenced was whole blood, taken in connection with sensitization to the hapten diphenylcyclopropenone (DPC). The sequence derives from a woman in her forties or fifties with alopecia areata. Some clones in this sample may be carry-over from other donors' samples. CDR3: CASSEAPRNTQYF. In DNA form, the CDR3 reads TGTGCCAGCAGTGAAGCACCGCGAAATACGCAGTATTTT.